Listed below are T cell receptor beta chains from one sample, sequenced in a study of blood T cell repertoires in COVID-19. Clones were sequenced by immunoSEQ multiplex PCR, and TCRdb holds only the in-frame ones, with some missing. The table shows roughly 68,000 clones, with roughly 85% occurring only once. Source material: peripheral blood. The source of these receptors is a man aged 45-60 years with acute or convalescent COVID-19. The conserved cysteine and the conserved F or W are not part of the CDR3 here. The D gene is left open where the match is weak. For some rows the clone size is stated as once, few or many, or as a class when expanded; others skip it.

clone size | D gene | J gene | V gene | CDR3 protein
- | - | TRBJ1-4 | TRBV27 | ASSLSRVTNEKLF
- | - | TRBJ1-1 | TRBV27 | ASSLDRRNTEAF
few | TRBD1 | TRBJ1-2 | TRBV5-5 | ASSFPRTGDYGYT
- | - | TRBJ2-3 | TRBV29-1 | SVEAQGNTDTQY
- | - | TRBJ2-3 | TRBV12-5 | ASGIGEDTQY
- | - | TRBJ2-7 | TRBV9 | ASSVDTEGYEQY
- | - | TRBJ2-7 | TRBV6-6 | ASGRSQAYEQY
- | - | TRBJ1-5 | TRBV6-5 | ASSAGVPPNQPQH
- | - | TRBJ2-1 | TRBV6-5 | ASRPDSYNEQF
- | TRBD1 | TRBJ1-1 | TRBV5-6 | ASSSPGQGARNTEAF
- | TRBD1 | TRBJ2-6 | TRBV19 | ASTRDREAAGANVLT
once | - | TRBJ1-2 | TRBV25-1 | ASSEPQGRGYT
- | - | TRBJ2-3 | TRBV19 | ASSIGSLSDTQY
few | TRBD2 | TRBJ2-7 | TRBV20-1 | SASELAGNEQY
- | TRBD1 | TRBJ2-6 | TRBV19 | ASSATDRGFSGANVLT
- | - | TRBJ1-2 | TRBV29-1 | SVTGYT
- | - | TRBJ2-7 | TRBV7-9 | ASSFFNLGKGRSYEQY
- | - | TRBJ2-7 | TRBV7-9 | ASSEQVSYEQY
- | TRBD1 | TRBJ1-6 | TRBV5-4 | ASSRGQGYSPLH
- | - | TRBJ1-1 | TRBV6-5 | AITGREGNTEAF
few | - | TRBJ1-5 | TRBV19 | ASISSEEAGRNQPQH
few | - | TRBJ1-1 | TRBV2 | ASASRLTSPEAF
- | TRBD1 | TRBJ1-2 | TRBV6-6 | ASSYGTGYRYGYT
- | - | TRBJ2-6 | TRBV11-2 | ASSLDLGANVLT
- | - | TRBJ2-3 | TRBV18 | ASSQGLAYTDTQY
- | TRBD2 | TRBJ2-5 | TRBV29-1 | SVEKGTSQQETQY
- | TRBD1 | TRBJ1-1 | TRBV5-5 | ASSSRQGAVWFYPEAF
- | TRBD1 | TRBJ1-1 | TRBV3-1/TRBV3-2 | ATQQGANTEAF
- | - | TRBJ1-1 | TRBV28 | ASSYASWAF
- | - | TRBJ1-2 | TRBV9 | ASSPVPGHSYGYT
- | - | TRBJ1-1 | TRBV6-5 | ASIMEGNTEAF
few | TRBD1 | TRBJ1-3 | TRBV7-8 | ASSWGQMSSGNTIY
- | TRBD2 | TRBJ2-1 | TRBV5-1 | ASSLSGGYDEQF
- | TRBD1 | TRBJ2-6 | TRBV27 | ASRRGPGANVLT
once | TRBD2 | TRBJ2-7 | TRBV18 | ASSPGTSLNSYEQY
- | - | TRBJ1-1 | TRBV11-2 | ASRHYRSPEAF